Below, 11 T cell receptor beta chains from the same sample are listed, as sequenced in a study of blood T cell repertoires in COVID-19. Method: immunoSEQ multiplex PCR; TCRdb's copy keeps in-frame clones and lacks some. The sample records around 290,000 clones, around nine tenths being singletons. Sample: peripheral blood. These receptors were obtained from a man aged 40-50 years with acute or convalescent COVID-19.

This clone was seen a single time. The V gene is TRBV11-2, the J gene TRBJ1-2; 7 nucleotides agree with TRBD1. V was clipped by 4 bases and J by 4 bases; unmatched bases: 9. The germline V gene encodes CDR1 SGHAT and CDR2 FQNNGV. This CDR3 is 15 amino acids long. The CDR3 spells CASSSRDRIVYGYTF. In DNA form, the CDR3 reads TGTGCCAGCAGCTCCCGGGACAGAATCGTCTATGGCTACACCTTC.

V usage is TRBV6-5 and J usage is TRBJ2-7; TRBD1 agrees at 7 bases. This CDR3 has 14 residues. Unmatched junction bases numbered 6, after V lost 7 bases and J lost 0 bases. Germline assignment: CDR1 MNHEY and CDR2 SVGAGI. CDR3 loop: CASNRGHNSYEQYF. The DNA for the CDR3 is TGTGCCAGCAACAGGGGACATAACTCCTACGAGCAGTACTTC.

The V and J genes are TRBV6-1 and TRBJ2-1; 10 nucleotides align to TRBD1. Germline trimming cut 4 bases from V and 0 bases from J; bases unmatched to any gene: 6. The CDR3 length is 17 residues. From germline, CDR1 is MNHNS and CDR2 SASEGT. The DNA for the CDR3 is TGTGCCAGCAGTGCGACAGGGGGCCGAAGCTCCTACAATGAGCAGTTCTTC. It is translated as CASSATGGRSSYNEQFF.

The chain recombines TRBV9 with TRBJ1-1; tentatively, D is TRBD1 (6 bases). The V and J ends lost 4 bases and 0 bases respectively, with 25 bases between them. CDR1 and CDR2 from the germline V gene are SGDLS and YYNGEE. The CDR3 runs to 19 residues. The CDR3 is CASSTQLLQGTSMNTEAFF. The CDR3 DNA reads TGTGCCAGCAGCACCCAACTTCTTCAGGGGACATCCATGAACACTGAAGCTTTCTTT.

This clone was picked up one time. The chain uses TRBV19 and TRBJ1-1, with D uncertain. V was clipped by 0 bases and J by 1 base, with 9 bases between them. The CDR3 runs 15 residues. Germline V gene lookup returns CDR1 LNHDA and CDR2 SQIVND (reference sequence). DNA for the CDR3: TGTGCCAGTAGTATAGATCTCGGAGGGAACACTGAAGCTTTCTTT. As protein: CASSIDLGGNTEAFF.

The gene calls are TRBV11-3 and TRBJ2-7; tentatively, D is TRBD1 (6 bases). The CDR3 spans 15 residues. Trimming took off 5 bases at V and 6 bases at J, with 20 bases between the two ends. Germline CDR1 SGHNT, CDR2 YENEEA. CDR3 coding DNA: TGTGCCAGCAGCCTAACCCGACAGGTAAGGGGCGAGCAGTACTTC. It encodes CASSLTRQVRGEQYF.

The chain links TRBV6-5 to TRBJ1-2; D uncertain. Germline assignment: CDR1 MNHEY and CDR2 SVGAGI. This CDR3 spans 15 amino acids. Trimming cost V 7 bases and J 9 bases, with 24 bases left between them. The CDR3 DNA is TGTGCCAGCACCCCTCGTAGTGAGGGTTTTGGAAGCTACACCTTC. Its translation: CASTPRSEGFGSYTF.

In this sample, this clone turned up once. The V call is TRBV5-5, the J call TRBJ1-1; D ambiguous. Germline-derived CDR1 and CDR2 are SGHKS and YYEKEE (reference sequence). The germline V and J ends were trimmed by 1 base and 6 bases, with 7 bases remaining between them. This CDR3 spans 12 amino acids. The CDR3 bases are TGTGCCAGCAGCTTGAGCCCGGCTGAAGCTTTCTTT. Protein product: CASSLSPAEAFF.

The V gene is TRBV10-2, the J gene TRBJ1-1; tentative D call: TRBD1 (6 bases). This CDR3 is built from 14 residues. Trimming removed 6 bases from V and 0 bases from J, with 11 bases in between. The germline CDR1 and CDR2 sequences are WSHSY and SAAADI. The CDR3 reads CASRNGGMNTEAFF. The CDR3 DNA follows: TGCGCCAGCAGGAATGGGGGCATGAACACTGAAGCTTTCTTT.

The V and J genes are TRBV11-2 and TRBJ1-4; TRBD1 might be the D (6 bases). This CDR3 is built from 13 residues. The V end lost 6 bases, the J end lost 5 bases, and 10 bases lay between the germline ends. Germline CDR1 and CDR2: SGHAT and FQNNGV. Here the CDR3 DNA reads TGTGCCAGCAGAGAAACAGGGAATGAAAAACTGTTTTTT. Translating gives CASRETGNEKLFF.

This clone appeared a single time. The V gene is TRBV30, the J gene TRBJ1-5, with D hard to call. Per germline, CDR1 GTSNPN and CDR2 SVGIG (reference sequence). With 0 bases removed from V and 3 bases from J, the gap between germline ends came to 6 bases. This CDR3 is 13 amino acids long. CDR3 DNA sequence: TGTGCCTGGAGTGTCCAGGTCAATCAGCCCCAGCATTTT. It codes for CAWSVQVNQPQHF.